This TCR beta chain was profiled in a study of cytomegalovirus exposure and HLA in healthy donors. CDR3 length: 13 residues. The V segment lost 7 bases and the J segment 6 bases; nucleotides outside the gene matches: 8. Germline V gene data show CDR1 as MDHEN and CDR2 as SYDVKM. This clone was seen only once. Amplification used 60 Vbeta primers and 13 Jbeta primers. TCRdb keeps only in-frame clones here, not all; method: immunoSEQ multiplex PCR. Seen here are under 200,000 clones, roughly 80% observed once, and the top ten hold 1.7%. The chain carries TRBV28 and TRBJ1-2; 7 bases are shared with TRBD1. Sequencing input: PBMCs. The clonotype comes from a woman in her late teens or twenties in good health and CMV-seronegative. Here the CDR3 reads CASTLGRGDGYTF. DNA for the CDR3: TGTGCCAGCACCCTAGGCAGGGGGGATGGCTACACCTTC.